The 21 T cell receptor beta chains below come from one sample, sequenced in a study of neoadjuvant nivolumab and ipilimumab in lung cancer. Method: immunoSEQ multiplex PCR; TCRdb's copy keeps in-frame clones and lacks some. The sample includes 44,000 or so clones, more than 85% of them seen just once. Material: blood, obtained before neoadjuvant nivolumab, alone or with ipilimumab. The receptors were sampled from an adult with non-small cell lung cancer. Some clones in this sample may be carry-over from other donors' samples.

The rearrangement joins TRBV27 to TRBJ1-2, with 7 bases that match TRBD1. The CDR3 loop spans 14 amino acids. The germline V gene encodes CDR1 MNHEY and CDR2 SMNVEV (reference sequence). J was trimmed by 2 bases and V by 4 bases; bases with no gene match: 4. The CDR3 DNA sequence: TGTGCCAGCAGTTGGGACAGAAGCAACTATGGCTACACCTTC. It translates to CASSWDRSNYGYTF.

The chain is built from TRBV6-1 and TRBJ2-7, with D tentatively TRBD2 (6 bases). Germline CDR1 is MNHNS and CDR2 is SASEGT. The V end lost 8 bases, the J end lost 4 bases, and 15 bases lay between the germline ends. There are 13 residues in the CDR3. Here the CDR3 reads CASARQAGYEQYF. Here the CDR3 DNA reads TGTGCCAGCGCGCGGCAGGCGGGATACGAGCAGTACTTC.

This sequence joins TRBV30 and TRBJ2-3; TRBD1 or TRBD2 may be the D gene (5 bases each). The germline V and J ends were trimmed by 5 bases and 3 bases, with 15 bases remaining between them. The CDR3 runs to 14 residues. Germline V lookup: CDR1 GTSNPN, CDR2 SVGIG (reference sequence). The CDR3 spells CAWDDRGQTDTQYF. As DNA, the CDR3 is TGTGCCTGGGATGACAGAGGGCAAACAGATACGCAGTATTTT. The full variable domain, in which reference TRBV30 and TRBJ2-3 provide the parts outside the CDR3, is SQTIHQWPATLVQPVGSPLSLECTVEGTSNPNLYWYRQAAGRGLQLLFYSVGIGQISSEVPQNLSASRPQDRQFILSSKKLLLSDSGFYLCAWDDRGQTDTQYFGPGTRLTVL.

In this sample, this clone turned up a few times. The chain couples TRBV5-1 to TRBJ2-5; D unresolved. CDR1 is SGHRS, CDR2 YFSETQ, per germline. V shed 5 bases and J shed 3 bases, with 14 bases lying between them. The CDR3 covers 14 residues. In nucleotides, the CDR3 is TGCGCCAGCAGTGACCCCCGGACCGAAGAGACCCAGTACTTC. Translation: CASSDPRTEETQYF.

V usage is TRBV5-1 and J usage is TRBJ2-1, with D possibly TRBD2 on 6 matching bases. This CDR3 has 14 residues. Looked up from germline, CDR1 is SGHRS and CDR2 is YFSETQ. Deletions cut 4 bases from V and 5 bases from J, with 13 bases between. CDR3 sequence: CASSPGTRHNEQFF. CDR3 DNA sequence: TGCGCCAGCAGCCCCGGGACTCGTCACAATGAGCAGTTCTTC. Full variable domain (outside the CDR3, taken from reference TRBV5-1 and TRBJ2-1): KAGVTQTPRYLIKTRGQQVTLSCSPISGHRSVSWYQQTPGQGLQFLFEYFSETQRNKGNFPGRFSGRQFSNSRSEMNVSTLELGDSALYLCASSPGTRHNEQFFGPGTRLTVL.

The rearrangement links TRBV6-4 to TRBJ1-1, with D unclear. The V gene lost 1 base and the J gene lost 3 bases, with 6 bases spanning the gap. Germline assignment: CDR1 MRHNA and CDR2 SNTAGT. This CDR3 contains 13 residues. DNA of the CDR3: TGTGCCAGCAGTGACTGGCCTGACACTGAAGCTTTCTTT. It encodes CASSDWPDTEAFF.

CDR3 in amino acids: CASSVTGVYEQYF. CDR3 sequence (DNA): TGTGCCAGCAGCGTAACAGGGGTCTACGAGCAGTACTTC. The chain is built from TRBV7-9 and TRBJ2-7, with TRBD1 matching over 7 bases. CDR3 length equals 13 residues. V lost 5 bases to trimming and J lost 3 bases; unmatched junction nucleotides: 4. Germline CDR1 is SEHNR and CDR2 is FQNEAQ (reference sequence).

This CDR3 is CASTQGFYGYTF. The DNA for the CDR3 is TGTGCCAGCACCCAGGGATTCTATGGCTACACCTTC. The chain couples TRBV6-5 to TRBJ1-2; weak D call: TRBD1 (5 bases). CDR1 and CDR2 (germline): MNHEY, SVGAGI. The CDR3 loop spans 12 amino acids. The V and J ends lost 7 bases and 4 bases respectively, with 10 bases between them.

This clone came up once. The chain couples TRBV7-2 to TRBJ2-5; D not certain. The CDR3 runs 13 residues. Trimming took 1 base from V and 7 from J, leaving 10 bases between them. The germline CDR1 and CDR2 sequences are SGHTA and FQGNSA. CDR3 sequence (DNA): TGTGCCAGCAGCTTAGGGCCTTACGGGACCCAGTACTTC. Translation: CASSLGPYGTQYF.

The chain's CDR3 is CASSHVFGELFF. Here the CDR3 DNA reads TGTGCCAGCAGCCACGTCTTTGGGGAGCTGTTTTTT. The chain is built from TRBV11-2 and TRBJ2-2; D gene uncertain. V lost 5 bases and J 8 bases, leaving 9 bases between the germline ends. CDR1 SGHAT and CDR2 FQNNGV come from the germline V gene. The CDR3 runs to 12 residues.

The genes are TRBV4-1 and TRBJ1-2; no reliable D call. Trimming removed 0 bases at V and 8 bases at J, with 13 bases between. Germline V gene lookup returns CDR1 MGHRA and CDR2 YSYEKL. This CDR3 is built from 14 residues. CDR3 nucleotide sequence: TGCGCCAGCAGCCAAGATAATAGGAACGGAGGCTACACCTTC. Its translation is CASSQDNRNGGYTF.

V usage is TRBV6-5 and J usage is TRBJ2-7, with 8 bases aligning to TRBD2. The CDR3 loop spans 13 amino acids. The germline V gene has CDR1 MNHEY and CDR2 SVGAGI. The V segment lost 5 bases and the J segment 4 bases; nucleotides outside the gene matches: 4. The CDR3 coding sequence is TGTGCCAGCAGTGACCGGGGGGGGTACGAGCAGTACTTC. This codes for CASSDRGGYEQYF.

In its sample, this clone was seen a few times. This chain uses TRBV6-4 with TRBJ2-1; the D gene is possibly TRBD2 (5 bases). The V end lost 3 bases, the J end lost 2 bases, and 14 bases lay between the germline ends. The CDR3 consists of 16 residues. Germline values: CDR1 MRHNA, CDR2 SNTAGT. This chain's CDR3 is CASSEELVRPYNEQFF. The CDR3 DNA is TGTGCCAGCAGTGAGGAACTAGTGCGCCCCTACAATGAGCAGTTCTTC.

V and J are TRBV11-3 and TRBJ2-1; 8 bases match TRBD2. Germline V CDR1 and CDR2: SGHNT, YENEEA. The CDR3 contains 13 residues. Trimming at V came to 5 bases and at J to 6 bases, leaving 3 bases not matched to a gene. The CDR3 nucleotides are TGTGCCAGCAGCATAGGGACTAGCAATGAGCAGTTCTTC. Its translation: CASSIGTSNEQFF.

The V and J genes are TRBV27 and TRBJ2-7, with 9 bases identical to TRBD2. Germline V lookup: CDR1 MNHEY, CDR2 SMNVEV (reference sequence). V was pared by 8 bases and J by 6 bases, with 14 bases of the junction left unmatched. The CDR3 totals 15 residues. DNA of the CDR3: TGTGCCAGCCGAAAGGGAATAGCGGGAGCCGGCGAGCAGTACTTC. This gives the protein CASRKGIAGAGEQYF.

The gene calls are TRBV5-6 and TRBJ1-2; 12 nucleotides match TRBD1. Germline V gene data show CDR1 as SGHDT and CDR2 as YYEEEE. The junction had 12 bases not matched to a gene; V was cut back by 1 base and J by 8 bases. This CDR3 is built from 17 residues. The CDR3 DNA reads as TGTGCCAGCAGCTTGATAGGAGGGGACAGGGGGCGCGAAGGCTACACCTTC. Protein: CASSLIGGDRGREGYTF.

The chain links TRBV7-3 to TRBJ1-2; TRBD1 is a possible D gene (5 bases). Trimming cost V 5 bases and J 6 bases, with 16 bases left between them. The CDR3 runs to 14 residues. Germline CDR1 SGHTA, CDR2 FQGTGA. CDR3 loop: CASSPRVLPDGYTF. CDR3 coding DNA: TGTGCCAGCAGCCCCAGGGTTCTCCCCGATGGCTACACCTTC.

This sequence joins TRBV30 and TRBJ1-5, with TRBD1 matching 8 bases. The V gene's germline CDR1 is GTSNPN and CDR2 SVGIG (reference sequence). Losses at the gene ends were 3 bases for V and 5 bases for J; bases not matched to a gene: 9. The CDR3 loop spans 15 amino acids. The CDR3 DNA sequence: TGTGCCTGGAGCTCAGGACAGGGAGGGCATCAGCCCCAGCATTTT. This codes for CAWSSGQGGHQPQHF.

The V call is TRBV6-6, the J call TRBJ2-1; 14 nucleotides match TRBD2. The CDR3 consists of 16 residues. From germline, CDR1 is MNHNY and CDR2 SVGAGI (reference sequence). V gave up 5 bases and J gave up 8 bases; unmatched junction bases: 8. The CDR3 here is CASSAGTSGSFDEQFF. The DNA for the CDR3 is TGTGCCAGCAGTGCGGGGACTAGCGGGAGTTTCGATGAGCAGTTCTTC.

The CDR3 DNA reads as TGTGCCAGCAGCGTAGCCCAGGCTAGCGGGAGGGCAAGGACAGATACGCAGTATTTT. Translation: CASSVAQASGRARTDTQYF. The V gene is TRBV9, the J gene TRBJ2-3; 12 nucleotides line up with TRBD2. CDR1 is SGDLS and CDR2 is YYNGEE in the germline V gene. The length of the CDR3 is 19 residues. Trimming at V came to 0 bases and at J to 3 bases, leaving 11 bases not matched to a gene.

The chain combines TRBV30 with TRBJ2-1; 10 bases match TRBD2. CDR3 size: 13 residues. Germline CDR1 is GTSNPN and CDR2 is SVGIG (reference sequence). The V and J ends lost 3 bases and 8 bases, in that order; junction bases with no gene match: 4. The CDR3 loop reads CAWRVAGGYEQFF. CDR3 nucleotides: TGTGCCTGGAGGGTAGCGGGAGGCTATGAGCAGTTCTTC.